The entry that follows covers one T cell receptor beta chain sequence. How the authors handled the data: Reference gene primer amplification gave estimated nucleated cell counts. Method: immunoSEQ multiplex PCR; TCRdb's copy keeps in-frame clones and lacks some. V, J and clone size were drawn from that table, and D and trimming were deduced from the DNA. The sample includes about 78,000 clones, 90% seen only once; the top ten take more than 0.85%. The data were taken from a study of blood T cell repertoires in COVID-19. Study as a whole: Material from acute and convalescent COVID-19 was sourced from the United States, Italy and Spain. T cells, B-cell-depleted T cells, or PBMCs provided the cDNA or gDNA that served as material.

Germline V lookup: CDR1 MDHEN, CDR2 SYDVKM. There are 16 residues in the CDR3. V was clipped by 1 base and J by 2 bases, with 15 bases between them. The clonotype comes from a woman aged 45-59 years in a cohort sampled during active COVID-19. The chain has TRBV28 and TRBJ2-7, with D hard to call. The material sequenced was peripheral blood. The CDR3 DNA reads TGTGCCAGCAGTTTATATCGGCAGGCACCCACCTACGAGCAGTACTTC. Translated, it gives CASSLYRQAPTYEQYF.